This TCR beta chain was identified during a study of cytomegalovirus exposure and HLA in healthy donors. The PCR had 60 Vbeta and 13 Jbeta primers. The data were produced by immunoSEQ multiplex PCR, yet TCRdb's version contains in-frame clones alone and is incomplete. The data hold approximately 110,000 clones, with over 75% observed a single time. V dropped 0 bases and J dropped 5 bases, with 12 bases sitting between them. The CDR3 covers 14 residues. Germline CDR1 reads SGDLS; CDR2 reads YYNGEE. The specimen sequenced was PBMCs. The V gene is TRBV9, the J gene TRBJ2-7, with no clear D. This receptor was identified in a man aged 25-45 years in good health and CMV-seropositive. In DNA form, the CDR3 reads TGTGCCAGCAGCGTAGACCCGGGTACGAACGAGCAGTACTTC. This encodes CASSVDPGTNEQYF.